The T cell receptor (beta chain) under discussion was sequenced for a study of cytomegalovirus exposure and HLA in healthy donors. Background on the study: It was reported in a later analysis that the same platform had been used for the approximately 110 validation repertoires as for the approximately 700 first-cohort repertoires. Whole-study findings and limits: In vitro assays verified that a few CMV-associated chains recognized CMV antigens specifically. For most TCR sequences rarity was the rule, although some public TCRs occurred in many donors.

Some clones are missing from TCRdb's copy, which holds only in-frame ones; the method was immunoSEQ multiplex PCR. The profile shows tens of thousands of clones, around 97% of them singletons. The V gene lost 2 bases and the J gene lost 0 bases, with 6 bases spanning the gap. Germline lookup yields CDR1 MNHNY and CDR2 SVGAGI (reference sequence). CDR3 length equals 14 residues. It was the approximately 130-subject validation cohort, separate from the approximately 700-subject first cohort, to which the donors belonged. This clone was counted between two and nine times. Its antigen is not identified. This chain uses TRBV6-6 with TRBJ2-3, with no clear D. The sequenced material came from PBMCs. This receptor was taken from a woman between 18 and 29 years old in good health and CMV-seropositive. The CDR3 region is CASSYSISTDTQYF. CDR3 DNA: TGTGCCAGCAGTTACAGCATCAGCACAGATACGCAGTATTTT.